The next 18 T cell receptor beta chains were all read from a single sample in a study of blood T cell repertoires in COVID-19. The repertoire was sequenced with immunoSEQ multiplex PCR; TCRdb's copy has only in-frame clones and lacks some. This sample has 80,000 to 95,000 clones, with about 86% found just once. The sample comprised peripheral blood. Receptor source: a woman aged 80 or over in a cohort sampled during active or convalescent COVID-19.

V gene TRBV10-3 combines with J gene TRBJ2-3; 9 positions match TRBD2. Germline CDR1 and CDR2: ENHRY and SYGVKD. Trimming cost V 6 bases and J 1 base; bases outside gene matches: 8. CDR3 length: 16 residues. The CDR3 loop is CAISGSGSYGTDTQYF. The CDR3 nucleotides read TGTGCCATCAGCGGTAGCGGGAGTTATGGCACAGATACGCAGTATTTT.

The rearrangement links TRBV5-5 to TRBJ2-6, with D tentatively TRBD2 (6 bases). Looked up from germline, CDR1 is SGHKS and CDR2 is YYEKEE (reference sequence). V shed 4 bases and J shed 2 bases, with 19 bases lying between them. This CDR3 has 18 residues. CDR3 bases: TGTGCCAGCAGCCCCAACTTGGAGGGTGCAGCTGGGGCCAACGTCCTGACTTTC. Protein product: CASSPNLEGAAGANVLTF. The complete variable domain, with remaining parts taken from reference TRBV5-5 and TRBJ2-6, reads DAGVTQSPTHLIKTRGQQVTLRCSPISGHKSVSWYQQVLGQGPQFIFQYYEKEERGRGNFPDRFSARQFPNYSSELNVNALLLGDSALYLCASSPNLEGAAGANVLTFGAGSRLTVL.

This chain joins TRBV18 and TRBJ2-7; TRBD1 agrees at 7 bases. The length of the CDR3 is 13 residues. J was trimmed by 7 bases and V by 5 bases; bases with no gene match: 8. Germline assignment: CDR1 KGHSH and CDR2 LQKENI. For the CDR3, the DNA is TGTGCCAGCTCATCAAACAGGGGACGGGAGCAGTACGTC. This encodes CASSSNRGREQYV.

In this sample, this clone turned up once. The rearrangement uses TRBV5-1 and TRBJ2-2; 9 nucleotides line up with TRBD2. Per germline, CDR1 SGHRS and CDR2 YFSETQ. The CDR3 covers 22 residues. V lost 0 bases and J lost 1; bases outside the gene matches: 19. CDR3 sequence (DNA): TGCGCCAGCAGCTTGGTCCGGCGGGTTGAGACTAGCGGCGTAATGAACACCGGGGAGCTGTTTTTT. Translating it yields CASSLVRRVETSGVMNTGELFF.

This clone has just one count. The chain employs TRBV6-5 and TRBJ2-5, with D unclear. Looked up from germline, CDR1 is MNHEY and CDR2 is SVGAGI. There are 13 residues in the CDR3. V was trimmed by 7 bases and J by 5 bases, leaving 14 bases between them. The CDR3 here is CASIEPSLETQYF. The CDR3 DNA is TGTGCCAGCATCGAGCCATCTCTGGAGACCCAGTACTTC.

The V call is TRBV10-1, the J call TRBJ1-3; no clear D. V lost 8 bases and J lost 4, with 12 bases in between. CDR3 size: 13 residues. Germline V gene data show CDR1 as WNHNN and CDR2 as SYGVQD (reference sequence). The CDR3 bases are TGCGCCAGCTCTCCGAGCGGGGGAAACACCATATATTTT. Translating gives CASSPSGGNTIYF.

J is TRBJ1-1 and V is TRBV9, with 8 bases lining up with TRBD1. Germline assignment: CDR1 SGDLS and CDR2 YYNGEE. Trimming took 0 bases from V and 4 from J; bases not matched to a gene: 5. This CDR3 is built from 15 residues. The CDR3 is CASSVDQGASTEAFF. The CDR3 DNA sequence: TGTGCCAGCAGCGTAGATCAGGGGGCGAGCACTGAAGCTTTCTTT.

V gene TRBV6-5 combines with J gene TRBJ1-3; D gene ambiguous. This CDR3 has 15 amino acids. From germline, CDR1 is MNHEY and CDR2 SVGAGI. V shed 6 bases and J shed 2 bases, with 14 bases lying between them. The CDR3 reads CASSRGVKAGNTIYF. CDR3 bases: TGTGCCAGCAGCCGCGGAGTTAAAGCTGGAAACACCATATATTTT.

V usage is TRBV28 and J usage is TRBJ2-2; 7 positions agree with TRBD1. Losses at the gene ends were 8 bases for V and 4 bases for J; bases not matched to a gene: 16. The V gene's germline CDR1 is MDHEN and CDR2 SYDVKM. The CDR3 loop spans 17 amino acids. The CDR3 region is CASLSGATGRVTGELFF. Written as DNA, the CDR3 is TGTGCCAGCCTATCCGGGGCGACAGGGCGGGTCACCGGGGAGCTGTTTTTT.

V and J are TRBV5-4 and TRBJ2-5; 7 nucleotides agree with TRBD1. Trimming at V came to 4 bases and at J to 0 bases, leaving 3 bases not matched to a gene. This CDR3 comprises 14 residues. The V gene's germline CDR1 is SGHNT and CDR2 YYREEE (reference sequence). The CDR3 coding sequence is TGTGCCAGCAGCCGGGGACAGAACCAAGAGACCCAGTACTTC. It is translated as CASSRGQNQETQYF.

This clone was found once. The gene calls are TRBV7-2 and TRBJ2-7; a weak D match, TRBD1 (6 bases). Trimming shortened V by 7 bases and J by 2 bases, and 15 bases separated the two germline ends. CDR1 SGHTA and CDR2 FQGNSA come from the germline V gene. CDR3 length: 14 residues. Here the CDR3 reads CASTPGWTAYEQYF. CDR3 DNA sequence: TGTGCCAGCACTCCCGGTTGGACAGCCTACGAGCAGTACTTC. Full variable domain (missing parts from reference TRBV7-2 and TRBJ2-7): GAGVSQSPSNKVTEKGKDVELRCDPISGHTALYWYRQSLGQGLEFLIYFQGNSAPDKSGLPSDRFSAERTGGSVSTLTIQRTQQEDSAVYLCASTPGWTAYEQYFGPGTRLTVT.

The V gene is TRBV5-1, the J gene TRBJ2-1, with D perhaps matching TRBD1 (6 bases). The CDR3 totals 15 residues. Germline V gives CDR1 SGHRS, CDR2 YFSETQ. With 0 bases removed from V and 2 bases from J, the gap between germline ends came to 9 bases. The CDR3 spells CASSLAPGAYNEQFF. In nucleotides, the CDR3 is TGCGCCAGCAGCTTGGCCCCAGGGGCCTACAATGAGCAGTTCTTC.

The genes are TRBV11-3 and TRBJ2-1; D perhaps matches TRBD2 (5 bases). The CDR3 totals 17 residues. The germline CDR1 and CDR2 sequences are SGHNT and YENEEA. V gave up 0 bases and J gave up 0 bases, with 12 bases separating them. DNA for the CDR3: TGTGCCAGCAGCTTAGATCACGCGGGTGGCTCCTACAATGAGCAGTTCTTC. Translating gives CASSLDHAGGSYNEQFF.

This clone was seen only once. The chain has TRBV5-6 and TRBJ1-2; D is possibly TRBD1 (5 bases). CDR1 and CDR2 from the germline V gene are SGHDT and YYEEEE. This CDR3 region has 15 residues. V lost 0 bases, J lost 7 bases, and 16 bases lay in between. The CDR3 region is CASSLGGQGFGGYTF. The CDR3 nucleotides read TGTGCCAGCAGCTTGGGTGGGCAGGGATTCGGTGGCTACACCTTC.

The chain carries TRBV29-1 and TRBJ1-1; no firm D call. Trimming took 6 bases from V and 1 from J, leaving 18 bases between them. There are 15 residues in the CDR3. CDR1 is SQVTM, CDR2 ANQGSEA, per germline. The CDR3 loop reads CSVQRVRGGNTEAFF. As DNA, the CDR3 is TGCAGCGTGCAACGGGTGCGGGGTGGGAACACTGAAGCTTTCTTT.

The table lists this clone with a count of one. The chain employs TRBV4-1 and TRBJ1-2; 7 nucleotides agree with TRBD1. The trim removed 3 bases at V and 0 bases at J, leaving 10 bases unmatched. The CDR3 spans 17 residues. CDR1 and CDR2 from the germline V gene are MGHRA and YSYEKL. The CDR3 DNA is TGCGCCAGCAGCCATGAGCGACAGGGCCCACCTAACTATGGCTACACCTTC. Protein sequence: CASSHERQGPPNYGYTF.

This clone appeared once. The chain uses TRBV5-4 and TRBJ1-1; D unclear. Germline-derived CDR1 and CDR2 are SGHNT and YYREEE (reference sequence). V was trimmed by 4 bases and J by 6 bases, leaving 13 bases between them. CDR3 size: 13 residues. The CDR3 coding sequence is TGTGCCAGCAGCACCATGGGGAGCGCTGAAGCTTTCTTT. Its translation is CASSTMGSAEAFF.

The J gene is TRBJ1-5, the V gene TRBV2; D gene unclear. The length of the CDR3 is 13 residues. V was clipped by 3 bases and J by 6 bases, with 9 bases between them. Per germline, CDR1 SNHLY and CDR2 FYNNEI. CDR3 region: CASSELQAQPQHF. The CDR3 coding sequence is TGTGCCAGCAGTGAGTTGCAGGCTCAGCCCCAGCATTTT.